Below are 2 T cell receptor beta chains sequenced from a single sample in a study of response to subunit inactivated influenza vaccine. TCRdb reprocessed the RT-PCR reads via MiXCR and lists one record per CDR3 protein. In the table there are some 190,000 distinct CDR3 sequences, approximately 15% of which are singletons. Sequenced material: CD8+ T cells sorted from PBMCs, taken about 5 days after vaccination. These receptors were obtained from a man between 50 and 59 years old who received an inactivated influenza vaccine.

The chain joins TRBV2 to TRBJ2-7; 12 nucleotides align to TRBD2. Losses at the gene ends were 6 bases for V and 0 bases for J; bases not matched to a gene: 0. The CDR3 contains 14 residues. Per germline, CDR1 SNHLY and CDR2 FYNNEI. In DNA, the CDR3 is TGTGCCAGCAGGACTAGCGGGAGCTCCTACGAGCAGTACTTC. It codes for CASRTSGSSYEQYF.

The chain links TRBV10-3 to TRBJ2-7; D is possibly TRBD1 (5 bases). V lost 5 bases and J 5 bases, leaving 13 bases between the germline ends. Germline V gives CDR1 ENHRY, CDR2 SYGVKD. CDR3 length: 13 residues. The CDR3 DNA reads TGTGCCATCAGTAAAGGTGAAGGGGACGAGCAGTACTTC. It codes for CAISKGEGDEQYF.